This T cell receptor (beta chain) originates from a study of shared clonotypes between healthy human individuals. At the level of the study: Samples came from a couple of female and a few male donors aged 18 to 49. Study outcomes and limitations: Generation of non-shared clonotypes was less probable than generation of clonotypes shared by all four donors.

A remark on this clone: Its antigen is as yet unknown.

Healthy HIV-negative adults with no recent acute infections or vaccinations were recruited as donors. Adult Caucasians living in Nashville, Tennessee made up all of the donors. The repertoire was sequenced with immunoSEQ multiplex PCR; TCRdb's copy has only in-frame clones and lacks some. The table has 980,000 or so clones, 70% to 85% seen once. V lost 4 bases, J lost 6 bases, and 15 bases lay in between. This CDR3 spans 13 amino acids. Germline V lookup: CDR1 SQVTM, CDR2 ANQGSEA. Source material: memory CD4+ T cells sorted from blood. Described subset: CD45RA-negative fraction. The origin of this receptor is a young man in good health. The J gene is TRBJ1-2, the V gene TRBV29-1; perhaps TRBD1 as D (6 bases). The DNA of the CDR3 is TGCAGCGTTGGTCAGGGGTATTTCCATGGCTACACCTTC. Translating gives CSVGQGYFHGYTF.